The 20 T cell receptor beta chains below all came from one sample that was sequenced in a study of tumor-infiltrating lymphocytes in primary liver carcinoma. TCR beta cDNA was prepared out of 500 ng total RNA by means of a constant-region primer. Investigators got TCR beta libraries out of three nested multiplex PCR rounds, done with slightly modified ARM-PCR. Two initial PCR rounds of around 9 cycles each paired TRBV1-TRBV30 forward primers with a C-beta reverse primer. TCRdb reprocessed the multiplex PCR reads with MiXCR, giving one entry per CDR3 protein. The table shows about 48,000 distinct CDR3 sequences, with over 65% occurring only once. Joint extraction of RNA and DNA used about 17-33 mg of bulk tissue that was unsorted. Material: liver tumor tissue from sampling region 3. The sample's subset: tumor region T3, left-lateral pole. These receptors were collected from a man in his forties with primary liver carcinoma and hepatitis B virus infection.

Concerning this clonotype: The junction departs from the called germline gene at one end, perhaps through a read error. The J gene is TRBJ2-1, the V gene TRBV4-1, with 15 bases aligning to TRBD2. CDR1 MGHRA and CDR2 YSYEKL come from the germline V gene. This CDR3 is built from 20 residues. CDR3 amino acids: CASSSSDSGLAGGPGSEQFF. As DNA, the CDR3 is TGTGCCAGCAGCTCCTCAGACAGCGGACTAGCGGGAGGGCCGGGAAGTGAGCAGTTCTTC.

Details on this clonotype: The junction departs from the called germline gene at one end, perhaps through a read error. The chain combines TRBV6-5 with TRBJ2-7; D perhaps matches TRBD2 (5 bases). The CDR3 loop spans 14 amino acids. Germline CDR1 is MNHEY and CDR2 is SVGAGI. CDR3 in amino acids: CACSYSMPGYEQYF. CDR3 DNA: TGTGCCTGCAGTTACTCTATGCCGGGGTACGAACAGTACTTC.

This clonotype was detected only once. The junction departs from the called germline gene at one end, perhaps through a read error. This chain uses TRBV6-2 or TRBV6-3 with TRBJ2-3; D is uncertain. CDR1 is MNHEY and CDR2 is SVGEGT in the germline V gene. CDR3 size: 14 residues. CDR3 region: CASSPTLRSYTQYF. The CDR3, as DNA: TGTGCCAGCAGTCCAACCTTAAGGTCATATACTCAGTATTTT.

This rearrangement joins TRBV11-2 to TRBJ2-7; 12 bases are a match to TRBD2. This CDR3 has 15 residues. The V and J ends lost 9 bases and 7 bases, in that order; junction bases with no gene match: 13. Germline V gives CDR1 SGHAT, CDR2 FQNNGV. The CDR3 DNA reads TGTGCCAGGAGTACTAGCGGGAGGACCCTAGAAGAGCAGTACTTC. Residues: CARSTSGRTLEEQYF. The full variable domain, its missing parts supplied by reference TRBV11-2 and TRBJ2-7, is EAGVAQSPRYKIIEKRQSVAFWCNPISGHATLYWYQQILGQGPKLLIQFQNNGVVDDSQLPKDRFSAERLKGVDSTLKIQPAKLEDSAVYLCARSTSGRTLEEQYFGPGTRLTVT.

This clonotype was recorded once. The V gene is TRBV10-3, the J gene TRBJ1-6; 8 nucleotides line up with TRBD1. V lost 6 bases, J lost 11 bases, and 9 bases stayed unmatched. This CDR3 region has 14 residues. Germline assignment: CDR1 ENHRY and CDR2 SYGVKD. CDR3 amino acids: CAISYDRGGPPLHF. Here the CDR3 DNA reads TGTGCCATCAGCTACGACAGGGGAGGACCACCCCTCCACTTT.

Regarding this clonotype: The germline gene is not matched at one end of the junction; a read error may be the cause. The chain couples TRBV29-1 to TRBJ2-1; D gene unclear. Germline V gene data show CDR1 as SQVTM and CDR2 as ANQGSEA. The CDR3 is 11 amino acids. CDR3 nucleotide sequence: TGCGGCGTCAATAAGAGGAATGAGCAGTTCTTC. It specifies CGVNKRNEQFF.

Note on this clonotype: At one end, the junction sequence differs from germline, possibly due to a read error. V and J are TRBV4-1 and TRBJ1-1, with a tentative D call TRBD1 (6 bases). The CDR3 is 13 amino acids. Germline values: CDR1 MGHRA, CDR2 YSYEKL. The CDR3 spells CTSSYRESTEAFF. For the CDR3, the DNA is TGCACCAGCAGCTACAGGGAGAGCACTGAAGCTTTCTTT.

This clonotype was found many times. A read error may explain this, as a much larger clone is one base away. The CDR3 ends on some other residue instead of the conserved phenylalanine or tryptophan, so this is likely a read error. The V call is TRBV12-3 or TRBV12-4, the J call TRBJ2-3; 12 nucleotides agree with TRBD2. Losses at the gene ends were 5 bases for V and 5 bases for J; bases not matched to a gene: 5. The length of the CDR3 is 15 residues. CDR3 DNA sequence: TGTGCCAGCAGTAAACTAGCGGGAGGAGAAGATACGCAGTATCTT. Amino acid sequence: CASSKLAGGEDTQYL.

The chain recombines TRBV4-1 with TRBJ2-1; 8 nucleotides line up with TRBD1. The CDR3 sequence is 16 residues long. Germline values: CDR1 MGHRA, CDR2 YSYEKL. V shed 3 bases, J shed 7 bases, and the junction held 11 bases outside the gene matches. Here the CDR3 reads CASSHQQGANFNEQFF. Written as DNA, the CDR3 is TGCGCCAGCAGCCATCAGCAGGGGGCGAATTTTAATGAGCAGTTCTTC.

A word on this clonotype: At one end, the junction sequence differs from germline, possibly due to a read error. V usage is TRBV12-3 or TRBV12-4 and J usage is TRBJ2-5; 12 bases agree with TRBD2. The CDR3 has 17 amino acids. CDR3 coding DNA: TGTGCCAACAGCTTTCGACTAGCGGGAGTACCGGGGGAGACCCAGCACTTC. The encoded protein is CANSFRLAGVPGETQHF.

With regard to this clonotype: A junction boundary mismatches the germline segment, possibly from a read error. The V and J genes are TRBV6-5 and TRBJ1-6; no clear D. The CDR3 loop spans 14 amino acids. Germline V lookup: CDR1 MNHEY, CDR2 SVGAGI. CDR3 loop: CASSYGGSNTPLHF. CDR3 DNA sequence: TGTGCCAGCAGTTACGGTGGCAGTAATACACCCCTCCATTTT.

For this clonotype: A much larger clone differs from this one at a single base, so this may be a read error. V is TRBV30 and J is TRBJ1-5; the D is unclear. The CDR3 sequence is 13 residues long. CDR1 is GTSNPN, CDR2 SVGIG, per germline (reference sequence). Between the trimmed V and J ends, which lost 3 bases and 4 bases, there was a span of 10 bases. The CDR3 here is CAWSMSTNQPQHF. CDR3 nucleotide sequence: TGTGCCTGGAGCATGAGTACAAATCAGCCCCAGCATTTT.

The V gene is TRBV13, the J gene TRBJ2-7, with D possibly TRBD1 on 5 matching bases. CDR3 length equals 11 residues. CDR1 is PRHDT, CDR2 FYEKMQ, per germline (reference sequence). Trimming took off 5 bases at V and 7 bases at J, with 9 bases between the two ends. The CDR3 region is CASSSNREQYF. DNA of the CDR3: TGTGCCAGCAGCAGTAACAGGGAGCAGTACTTC.

Turning to this clonotype: The junction differs from germline at one of its ends, possibly a read error. The rearrangement joins TRBV13 to TRBJ2-1; unclear D gene. Germline values: CDR1 PRHDT, CDR2 FYEKMQ (reference sequence). There are 12 residues in the CDR3. CDR3 region: CASSFGVNGQFF. The CDR3 bases are TGTGCCAGCAGCTTTGGTGTCAATGGGCAGTTTTTC.

In regard to this clonotype: The CDR3 ends on some other residue instead of the conserved phenylalanine or tryptophan, so this is likely a read error. The V gene is TRBV29-1, the J gene TRBJ2-7; the D call may be TRBD1 or TRBD2 (5 bases each). In germline, CDR1 is SQVTM, CDR2 ANQGSEA. CDR3 length equals 12 residues. DNA of the CDR3: TGTAGCGTTGGGCAAGGGGCCTACGAGCAGTACCTC. It specifies CSVGQGAYEQYL.

As for this clonotype: Relative to the germline gene, one junction end is altered; a read error may explain this. J is TRBJ2-1 and V is TRBV11-2; maybe TRBD2 (5 bases). This CDR3 spans 14 amino acids. CDR1 and CDR2 (germline): SGHAT, FQNNGV. The CDR3 loop reads CASSRSGSGDEQLF. The CDR3 DNA is TGTGCCAGCAGCCGAAGCGGATCTGGCGATGAGCAGTTATTC.

Of note for this clonotype: The missing conserved phenylalanine or tryptophan at the end of this CDR3 makes a read error likely. This rearrangement joins TRBV5-1 to TRBJ2-7; the match to TRBD2 covers 7 bases. Germline V CDR1 and CDR2: SGHRS, YFSETQ. This CDR3 region has 14 residues. With V trimmed by 9 bases and J by 6 bases, 15 bases remained unmatched. The CDR3: CATAPLAGASEQYL. As DNA, the CDR3 is TGCGCCACCGCACCGCTGGCGGGAGCTTCCGAGCAGTACTTA.

Many counts were recorded for this clonotype. The chain has TRBV6-1 and TRBJ2-7; 11 nucleotides align to TRBD1. V lost 4 bases to trimming and J lost 5 bases; unmatched junction nucleotides: 10. The CDR3 length is 16 residues. Germline-derived CDR1 and CDR2 are MNHNS and SASEGT. CDR3 in amino acids: CASSVLLGTGGNEQYF. In DNA, the CDR3 is TGTGCCAGCAGTGTCCTTCTCGGGACAGGGGGTAACGAGCAGTACTTC.

This clonotype was detected a few times. This chain connects TRBV11-3 to TRBJ2-1; 7 positions agree with TRBD1. J gave up 8 bases and V 5 bases, and 9 bases lay outside the gene matches. The CDR3 length is 14 residues. CDR1 and CDR2 from the germline V gene are SGHNT and YENEEA. The CDR3 here is CASSPRQGRDEQFF. In nucleotides, the CDR3 is TGTGCCAGCAGCCCACGACAGGGACGCGATGAGCAGTTCTTC.

A note on this clonotype: The conserved phenylalanine or tryptophan is not found at the CDR3 terminus, so this likely reflects a read error. The chain combines TRBV7-9 with TRBJ1-3; D possibly corresponds to TRBD1 (6 bases). This CDR3 has 15 residues. Germline assignment: CDR1 SEHNR and CDR2 FQNEAQ (reference sequence). The V end lost 3 bases, the J end lost 3 bases, and 12 bases lay between the germline ends. This CDR3 reads CASSFAGTSGNTIYS. Written as DNA, the CDR3 is TGTGCCAGCAGCTTTGCCGGGACAAGTGGAAACACCATATATTCT.